These T cell receptor beta chains were read from a single sample in a study of cytomegalovirus exposure and HLA in healthy donors. Data came from immunoSEQ multiplex PCR; TCRdb stores just in-frame clones and leaves some out. This sample has 150,000 to 200,000 clones, with almost 80% found just once. The specimen was PBMCs. The receptors were gathered from a male donor in good health and CMV-seronegative. Each CDR3 is given with its conserved first and last residue. D genes are given only for firm matches. Clone size appears in some rows only: once, few, many, or a class for an expanded clone.

clone_size	v_call	d_call	j_call	cdr3_aa	cdr3_nt
NA	TRBV19	TRBD1	TRBJ1-1	CASKGQGLRSGTEAFF	TGTGCCAGCAAGGGACAGGGTTTAAGGTCTGGGACTGAAGCTTTCTTT
NA	TRBV7-2	TRBD1	TRBJ1-5	CASSQDRNQPQHF	TGTGCCAGCAGCCAGGACAGGAATCAGCCCCAGCATTTT
once	TRBV28	NA	TRBJ1-4	CASSLQGRDNEKLFF	TGTGCCAGCAGTTTACAGGGAAGGGATAATGAAAAACTGTTTTTT
NA	TRBV7-3	TRBD2	TRBJ2-5	CASSPTSATGTQYF	TGTGCCAGCAGCCCAACTAGCGCGACGGGAACCCAGTACTTC
once	TRBV9	TRBD1	TRBJ2-3	CASSVRDREGDTQYF	TGTGCCAGCAGCGTCCGGGACAGGGAGGGAGATACGCAGTATTTT
NA	TRBV7-2	TRBD1	TRBJ1-2	CASSLGKTGAYGYTF	TGTGCCAGCAGCTTGGGAAAGACAGGGGCGTATGGCTACACCTTC
NA	TRBV5-1	TRBD2	TRBJ2-1	CASSLAGGSNEQFF	TGCGCCAGCAGCCTAGCGGGAGGGTCCAATGAGCAGTTCTTC
few	TRBV27	NA	TRBJ2-5	CASSFQGRETQYF	TGTGCCAGCAGTTTCCAGGGTCGAGAGACCCAGTACTTC
NA	TRBV15	NA	TRBJ2-3	CATSRDQGGTQYF	TGTGCCACCAGCAGAGATCAGGGTGGTACGCAGTATTTT
NA	TRBV7-9	NA	TRBJ2-3	CAGSLQTGADTQYF	TGTGCCGGCAGCTTACAAACGGGGGCAGATACGCAGTATTTT
NA	TRBV5-5	NA	TRBJ2-7	CASSFSYEQYF	TGTGCCAGCAGCTTTAGCTACGAGCAGTACTTC
NA	TRBV19	NA	TRBJ2-7	CASSPSGAYEQYF	TGTGCCAGTTCCCCGAGCGGAGCCTACGAGCAGTACTTC
NA	TRBV2	TRBD1	TRBJ1-2	CASRRTGGDYGYTF	TGTGCCAGCAGGAGGACAGGGGGTGATTATGGCTACACCTTC
NA	TRBV5-1	NA	TRBJ2-7	CASSLESGSTHEQYF	TGCGCCAGCAGCTTGGAGTCGGGAAGTACCCACGAGCAGTACTTC
once	TRBV10-3	TRBD1	TRBJ2-7	CAISERTGGFEQYF	TGTGCCATCAGTGAAAGGACAGGGGGTTTCGAGCAGTACTTC